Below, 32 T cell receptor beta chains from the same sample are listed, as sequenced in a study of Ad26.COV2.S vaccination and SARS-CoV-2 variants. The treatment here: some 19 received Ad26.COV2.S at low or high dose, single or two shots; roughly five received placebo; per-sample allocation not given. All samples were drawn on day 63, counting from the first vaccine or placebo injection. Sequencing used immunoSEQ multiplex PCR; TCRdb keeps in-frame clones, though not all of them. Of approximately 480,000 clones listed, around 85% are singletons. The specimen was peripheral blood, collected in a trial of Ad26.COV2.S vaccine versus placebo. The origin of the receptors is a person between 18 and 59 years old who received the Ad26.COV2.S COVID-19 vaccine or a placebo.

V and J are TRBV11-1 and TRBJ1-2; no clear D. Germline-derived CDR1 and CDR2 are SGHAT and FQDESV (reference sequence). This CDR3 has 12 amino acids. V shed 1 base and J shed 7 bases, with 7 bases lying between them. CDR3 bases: TGTGCCAGCAGCTTAGGAGGTGCTGGCTACACCTTC. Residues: CASSLGGAGYTF.

CDR3 loop: CATSTPLNGLAGGHILETQYF. CDR3 bases: TGTGCCACCAGCACCCCACTAAACGGACTAGCGGGAGGGCATATTCTAGAGACCCAGTACTTC. The genes are TRBV15 and TRBJ2-5, with 15 bases that match TRBD2. This CDR3 contains 21 residues. V gave up 4 bases and J gave up 4 bases; unmatched junction bases: 19. In germline, CDR1 is LNHNV, CDR2 YYDKDF (reference sequence).

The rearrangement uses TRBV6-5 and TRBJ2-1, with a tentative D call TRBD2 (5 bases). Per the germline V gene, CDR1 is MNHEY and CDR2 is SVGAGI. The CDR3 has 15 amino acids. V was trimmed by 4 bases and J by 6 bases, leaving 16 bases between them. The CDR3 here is CASSSTISFFNEQFF. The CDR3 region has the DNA TGTGCCAGCAGTTCGACTATCTCGTTCTTCAATGAGCAGTTCTTC.

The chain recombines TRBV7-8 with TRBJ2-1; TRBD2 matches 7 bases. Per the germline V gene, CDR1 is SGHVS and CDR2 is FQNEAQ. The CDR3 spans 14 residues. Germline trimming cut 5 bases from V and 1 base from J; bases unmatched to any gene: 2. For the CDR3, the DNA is TGTGCCAGCAGCGGACTAGTTTCCTACAATGAGCAGTTCTTC. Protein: CASSGLVSYNEQFF. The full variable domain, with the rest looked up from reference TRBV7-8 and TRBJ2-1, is GAGVSQSPRYKVAKRGQDVALRCDPISGHVSLFWYQQALGQGPEFLTYFQNEAQLDKSGLPSDRFFAERPEGSVSTLKIQRTQQEDSAVYLCASSGLVSYNEQFFGPGTRLTVL.

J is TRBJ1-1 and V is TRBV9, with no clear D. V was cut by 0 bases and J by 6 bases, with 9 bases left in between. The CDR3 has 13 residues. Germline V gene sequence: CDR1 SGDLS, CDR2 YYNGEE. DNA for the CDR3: TGTGCCAGCAGCGTAGCAATCAGATCTGAAGCTTTCTTT. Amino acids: CASSVAIRSEAFF. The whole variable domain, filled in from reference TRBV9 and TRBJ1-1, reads DSGVTQTPKHLITATGQRVTLRCSPRSGDLSVYWYQQSLDQGLQFLIQYYNGEERAKGNILERFSAQQFPDLHSELNLSSLELGDSALYFCASSVAIRSEAFFGQGTRLTVV.

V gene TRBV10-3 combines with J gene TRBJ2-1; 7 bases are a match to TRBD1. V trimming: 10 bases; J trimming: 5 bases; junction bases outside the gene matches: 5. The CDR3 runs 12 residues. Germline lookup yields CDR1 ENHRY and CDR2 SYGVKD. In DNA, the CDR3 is TGTGCCAACGGACAGGCCAACAATGAGCAGTTCTTC. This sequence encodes CANGQANNEQFF.

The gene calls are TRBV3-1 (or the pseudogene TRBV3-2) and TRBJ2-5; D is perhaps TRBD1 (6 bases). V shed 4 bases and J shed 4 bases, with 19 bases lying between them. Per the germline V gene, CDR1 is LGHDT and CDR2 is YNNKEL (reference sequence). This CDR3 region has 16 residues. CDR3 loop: CASSPLGHPPGETQYF. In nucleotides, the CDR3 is TGTGCCAGCAGCCCCCTGGGACATCCCCCGGGAGAGACCCAGTACTTC.

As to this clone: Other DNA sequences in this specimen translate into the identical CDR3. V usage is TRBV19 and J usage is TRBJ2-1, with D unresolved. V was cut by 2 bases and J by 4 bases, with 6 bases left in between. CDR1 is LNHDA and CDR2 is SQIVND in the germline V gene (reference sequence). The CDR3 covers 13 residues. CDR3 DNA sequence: TGTGCCAGTAGTATATTGGGTTACAATGAGCAGTTCTTC. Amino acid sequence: CASSILGYNEQFF.

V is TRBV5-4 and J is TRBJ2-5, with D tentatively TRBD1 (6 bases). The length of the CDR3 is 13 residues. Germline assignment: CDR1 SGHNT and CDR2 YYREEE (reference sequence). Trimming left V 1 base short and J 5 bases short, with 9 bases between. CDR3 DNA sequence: TGTGCCAGCAGCTTGCCCCAGGGGGAGACCCAGTACTTC. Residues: CASSLPQGETQYF. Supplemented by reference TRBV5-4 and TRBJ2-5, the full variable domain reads ETGVTQSPTHLIKTRGQQVTLRCSSQSGHNTVSWYQQALGQGPQFIFQYYREEENGRGNFPPRFSGLQFPNYSSELNVNALELDDSALYLCASSLPQGETQYFGPGTRLLVL.

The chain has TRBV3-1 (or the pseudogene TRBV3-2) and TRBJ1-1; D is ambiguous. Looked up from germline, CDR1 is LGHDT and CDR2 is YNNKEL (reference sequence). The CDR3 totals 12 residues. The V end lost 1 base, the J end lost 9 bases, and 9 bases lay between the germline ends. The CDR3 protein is CASSQGKLKAFF. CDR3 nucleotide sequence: TGTGCCAGCAGCCAAGGGAAGTTGAAAGCTTTCTTT.

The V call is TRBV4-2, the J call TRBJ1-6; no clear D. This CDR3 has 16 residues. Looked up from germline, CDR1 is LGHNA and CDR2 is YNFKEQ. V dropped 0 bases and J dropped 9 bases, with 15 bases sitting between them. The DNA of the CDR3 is TGTGCCAGCAGCCAAGATCCCGATGGCCGTAGTTCACCCCTCCACTTT. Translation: CASSQDPDGRSSPLHF.

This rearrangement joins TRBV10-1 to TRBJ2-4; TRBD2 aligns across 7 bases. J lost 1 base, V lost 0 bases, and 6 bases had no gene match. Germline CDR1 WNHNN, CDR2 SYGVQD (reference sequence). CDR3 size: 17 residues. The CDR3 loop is CASSESTRGVAKNIQYF. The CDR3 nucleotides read TGCGCCAGCAGTGAGTCGACTCGGGGGGTTGCCAAAAACATTCAGTACTTC.

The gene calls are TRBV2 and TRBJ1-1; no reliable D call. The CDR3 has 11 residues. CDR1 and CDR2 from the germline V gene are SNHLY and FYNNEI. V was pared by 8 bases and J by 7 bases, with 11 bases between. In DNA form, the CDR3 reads TGTGCCAGCCCTAGGGCGGTTGAAGCTTTCTTT. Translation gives CASPRAVEAFF.

The chain's CDR3 is CASSPHLAGGNNEQFF. Written as DNA, the CDR3 is TGTGCCAGCAGCCCCCACCTAGCGGGAGGCAACAATGAGCAGTTCTTC. The V gene is TRBV6-2 or TRBV6-3, the J gene TRBJ2-1; 11 bases match TRBD2. The CDR3 has 16 amino acids. CDR1 and CDR2 from the germline V gene are MNHEY and SVGEGT. V gave up 6 bases and J gave up 5 bases; unmatched junction bases: 9.

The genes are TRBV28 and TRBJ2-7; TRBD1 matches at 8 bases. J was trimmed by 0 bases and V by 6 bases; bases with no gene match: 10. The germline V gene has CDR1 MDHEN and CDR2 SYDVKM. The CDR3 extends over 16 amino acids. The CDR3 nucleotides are TGTGCCAGCAGCTATGGACAGGGCGGTGGCTCCTACGAGCAGTACTTC. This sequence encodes CASSYGQGGGSYEQYF.

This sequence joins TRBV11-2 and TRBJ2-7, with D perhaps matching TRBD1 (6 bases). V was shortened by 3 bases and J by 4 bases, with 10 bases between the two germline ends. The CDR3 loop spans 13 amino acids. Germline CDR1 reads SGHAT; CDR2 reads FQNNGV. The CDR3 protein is CASSFGDNYEQYF. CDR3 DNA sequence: TGTGCCAGCAGCTTCGGGGACAATTACGAGCAGTACTTC.

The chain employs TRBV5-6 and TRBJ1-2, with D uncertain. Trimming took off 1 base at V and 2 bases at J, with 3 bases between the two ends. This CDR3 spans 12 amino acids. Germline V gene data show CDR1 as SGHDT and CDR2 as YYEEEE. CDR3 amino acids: CASSLLNYGYTF. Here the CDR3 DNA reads TGTGCCAGCAGCTTGTTAAACTATGGCTACACCTTC.

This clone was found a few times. CDR3 DNA: TGTGCCAGTCGTATACGGGGCGGAATGTTCTTC. This gives the protein CASRIRGGMFF. The rearrangement links TRBV7-2 to TRBJ2-1; possibly TRBD1 or TRBD2 for D (5 bases each). The CDR3 loop spans 11 amino acids. V was shortened by 9 bases and J by 15 bases, with 18 bases between the two germline ends. The germline CDR1 and CDR2 sequences are SGHTA and FQGNSA.

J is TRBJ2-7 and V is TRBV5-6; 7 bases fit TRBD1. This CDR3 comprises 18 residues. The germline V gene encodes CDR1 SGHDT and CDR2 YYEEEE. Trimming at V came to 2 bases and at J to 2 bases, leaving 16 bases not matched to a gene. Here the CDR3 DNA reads TGTGCCAGCAGCTTCGTCTATCGGTCCGGGACAGCCACCTACGAGCAGTACTTC. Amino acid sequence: CASSFVYRSGTATYEQYF.

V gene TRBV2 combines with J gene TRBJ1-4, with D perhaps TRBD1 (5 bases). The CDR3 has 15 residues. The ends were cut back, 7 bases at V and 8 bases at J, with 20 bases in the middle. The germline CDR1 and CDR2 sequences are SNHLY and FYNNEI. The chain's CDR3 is CASTSEGTLGEKLFF. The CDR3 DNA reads TGTGCCAGCACCTCTGAGGGGACTTTAGGGGAAAAACTGTTTTTT.

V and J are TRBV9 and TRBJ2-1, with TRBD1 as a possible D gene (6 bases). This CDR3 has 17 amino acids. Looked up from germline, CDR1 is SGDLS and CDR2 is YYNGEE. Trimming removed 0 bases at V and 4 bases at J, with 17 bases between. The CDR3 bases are TGTGCCAGCAGCGTAGCCAGAGACCCGAGGGGGTACAATGAGCAGTTCTTC. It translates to CASSVARDPRGYNEQFF.

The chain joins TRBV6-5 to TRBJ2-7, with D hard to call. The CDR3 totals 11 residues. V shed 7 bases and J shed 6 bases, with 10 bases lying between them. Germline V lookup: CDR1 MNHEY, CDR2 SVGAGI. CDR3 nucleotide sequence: TGTGCCAGCATTAAGGGTAGCGAGCAGTACTTC. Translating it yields CASIKGSEQYF.

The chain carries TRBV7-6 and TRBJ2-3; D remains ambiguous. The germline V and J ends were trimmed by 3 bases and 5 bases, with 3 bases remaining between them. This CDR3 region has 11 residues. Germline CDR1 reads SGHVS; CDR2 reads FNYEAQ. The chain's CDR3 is CASSFKDTQYF. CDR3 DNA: TGTGCCAGCAGCTTTAAAGATACGCAGTATTTT.

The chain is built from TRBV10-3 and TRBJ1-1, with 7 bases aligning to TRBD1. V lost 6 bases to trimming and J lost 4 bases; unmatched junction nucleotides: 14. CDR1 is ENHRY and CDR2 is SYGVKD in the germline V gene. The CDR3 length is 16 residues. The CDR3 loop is CAISSGQDGLGTEAFF. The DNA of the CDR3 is TGTGCCATCAGCTCCGGACAGGACGGTTTAGGCACTGAAGCTTTCTTT.

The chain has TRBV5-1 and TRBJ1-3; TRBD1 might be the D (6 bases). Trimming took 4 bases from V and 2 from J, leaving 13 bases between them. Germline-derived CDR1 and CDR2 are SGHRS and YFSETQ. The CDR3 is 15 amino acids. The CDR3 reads CASSMREGAGNTIYF. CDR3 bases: TGCGCCAGCAGCATGCGCGAGGGGGCTGGAAACACCATATATTTT.

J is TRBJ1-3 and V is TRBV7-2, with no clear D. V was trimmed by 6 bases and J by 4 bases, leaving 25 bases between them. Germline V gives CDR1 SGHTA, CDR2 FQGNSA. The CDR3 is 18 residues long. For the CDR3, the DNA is TGTGCCAGCAGATCGGTAATTATCAGACACAGAACGGGAAACACCATATATTTT. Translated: CASRSVIIRHRTGNTIYF.

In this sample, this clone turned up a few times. This CDR3 reads CASSWRSISGNTIYF. The CDR3 coding sequence is TGTGCCAGCAGCTGGCGATCTATCTCTGGAAACACCATATATTTT. The J gene is TRBJ1-3, the V gene TRBV7-9, with D unclear. Germline assignment: CDR1 SEHNR and CDR2 FQNEAQ (reference sequence). CDR3 size: 15 residues. V was trimmed by 4 bases and J by 0 bases, leaving 10 bases between them.

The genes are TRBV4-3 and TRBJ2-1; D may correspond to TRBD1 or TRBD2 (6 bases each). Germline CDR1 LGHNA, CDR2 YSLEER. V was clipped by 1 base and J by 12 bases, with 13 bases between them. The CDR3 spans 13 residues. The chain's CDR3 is CASSQARGPLQFF. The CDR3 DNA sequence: TGCGCCAGCAGCCAAGCCCGGGGGCCGCTGCAGTTCTTC.

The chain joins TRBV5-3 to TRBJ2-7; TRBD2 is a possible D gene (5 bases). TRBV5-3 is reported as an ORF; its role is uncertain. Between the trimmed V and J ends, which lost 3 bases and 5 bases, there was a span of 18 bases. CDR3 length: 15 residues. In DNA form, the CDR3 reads TGTGCCAGAAGCTGCGGCGAGGGCAGGTCCGACGAGCAGTACTTC. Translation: CARSCGEGRSDEQYF.

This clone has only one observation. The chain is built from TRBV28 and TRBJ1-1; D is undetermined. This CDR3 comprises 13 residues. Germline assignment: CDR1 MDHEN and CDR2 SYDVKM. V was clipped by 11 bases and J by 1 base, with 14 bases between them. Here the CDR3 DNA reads TGTGCCCACCAATTACAGAGGAACACTGAAGCTTTCTTT. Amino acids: CAHQLQRNTEAFF.

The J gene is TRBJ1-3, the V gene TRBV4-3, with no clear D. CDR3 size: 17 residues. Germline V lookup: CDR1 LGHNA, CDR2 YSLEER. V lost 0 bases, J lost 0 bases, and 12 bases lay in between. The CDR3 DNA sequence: TGCGCCAGCAGCCAAGACAGTTGGGCGAGCTCTGGAAACACCATATATTTT. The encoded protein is CASSQDSWASSGNTIYF.

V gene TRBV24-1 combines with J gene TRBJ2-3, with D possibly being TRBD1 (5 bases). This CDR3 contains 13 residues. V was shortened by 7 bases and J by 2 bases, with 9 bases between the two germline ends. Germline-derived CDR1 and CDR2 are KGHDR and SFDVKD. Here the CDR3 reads CATRDIATDTQYF. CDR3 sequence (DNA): TGTGCCACCAGGGACATAGCCACAGATACGCAGTATTTT.